This TCR beta chain was profiled in a study of PD-L1 blockade in urothelial cancer. Study-wide context: Male sex and bladder-origin urothelial cancer were recorded for about nine tenths of the roughly 29 patients. Earlier, patients had received 0 to 3 chemotherapy regimens. Analyzed time points were 3 weeks (second dose) and 6 weeks after therapy began.

Only in-frame clones appear in the TCRdb table, and some are missing; sequencing was by immunoSEQ multiplex PCR. The sample records approximately 51,000 clones, around 83% being singletons. Time point in this sample: pretreatment peripheral blood. Enrolled patients showed locally advanced or metastatic urothelial carcinoma. The sequences come from PBMCs, collected around atezolizumab (anti-PD-L1) treatment. This clonotype originated in a man in his sixties with urothelial cancer.

As DNA, the CDR3 is TGTGCCAGCAGCTCAAGTGACAGGGCGGGCGAGCAGTACTTC. Protein: CASSSSDRAGEQYF. The rearrangement joins TRBV11-3 to TRBJ2-7; 7 nucleotides align to TRBD1. Germline V gene data show CDR1 as SGHNT and CDR2 as YENEEA. V gave up 4 bases and J gave up 6 bases; unmatched junction bases: 9. CDR3 size: 14 residues.